The T cell receptor beta chain under discussion was sequenced for a study of CD8+ T cells in alopecia areata. Points from the study as a whole: A great number of expanded lesional clones endured in scalp and blood during tofacitinib. Scalp clonality, together with expanded CD8+ clones among the top 100, fell significantly with tofacitinib.

Worth noting for this clone: Its target is not known.

As to treatment: oral pan-JAK inhibitor, 5-10 mg twice daily. CDR1 is MNHEY, CDR2 SVGAGI, per germline. This CDR3 spans 15 amino acids. Trimming took off 2 bases at V and 2 bases at J, with 13 bases between the two ends. Extraction of RNA preceded its reverse transcription into cDNA, which served as the sequencing template. TCRdb's table, derived via immunoSEQ multiplex PCR, lists solely in-frame clones and lacks some. The data hold around 150,000 clones, with 65% to 90% observed a single time. Sequencing was performed on CD8+ T cells sorted from blood, taken at week 4, from a patient treated with tofacitinib. The gene calls are TRBV6-5 and TRBJ2-7; D could derive from TRBD1 or TRBD2 (6 bases each). The clonotype originates from a human donor with alopecia areata. As DNA, the CDR3 is TGTGCCAGCAGTTACGGGTCGGGGGCGACCTACGAGCAGTACTTC. Encoded protein: CASSYGSGATYEQYF.